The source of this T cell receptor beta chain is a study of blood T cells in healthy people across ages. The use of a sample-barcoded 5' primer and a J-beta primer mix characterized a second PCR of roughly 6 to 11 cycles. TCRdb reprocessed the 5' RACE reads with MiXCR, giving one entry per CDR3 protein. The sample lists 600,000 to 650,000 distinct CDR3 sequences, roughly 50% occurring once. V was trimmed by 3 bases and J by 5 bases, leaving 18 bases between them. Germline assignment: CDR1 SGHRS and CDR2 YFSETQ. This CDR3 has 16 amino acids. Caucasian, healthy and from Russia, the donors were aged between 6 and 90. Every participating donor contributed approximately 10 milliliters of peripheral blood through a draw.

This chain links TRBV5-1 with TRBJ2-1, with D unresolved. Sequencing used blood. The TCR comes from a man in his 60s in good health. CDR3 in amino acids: CASSSSDPRADNEQFF. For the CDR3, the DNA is TGCGCCAGCAGCTCCTCTGACCCGAGAGCCGACAATGAGCAGTTCTTC.